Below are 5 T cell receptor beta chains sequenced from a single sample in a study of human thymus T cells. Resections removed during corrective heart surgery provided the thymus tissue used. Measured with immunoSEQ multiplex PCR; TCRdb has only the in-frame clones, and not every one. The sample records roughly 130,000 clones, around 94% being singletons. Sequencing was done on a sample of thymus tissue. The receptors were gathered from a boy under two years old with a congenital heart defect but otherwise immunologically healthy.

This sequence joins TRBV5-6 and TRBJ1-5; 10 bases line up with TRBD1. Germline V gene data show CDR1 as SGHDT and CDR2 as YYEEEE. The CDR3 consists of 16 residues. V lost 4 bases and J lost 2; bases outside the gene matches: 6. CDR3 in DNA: TGTGCCAGCAGCCCGGGGACAGGGGAAGGCAATCAGCCCCAGCATTTT. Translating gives CASSPGTGEGNQPQHF.

CDR3 nucleotides: TGTGCCATCGGACAGTCCACTGAAGCTTTCTTT. Translating gives CAIGQSTEAFF. V gene TRBV28 combines with J gene TRBJ1-1; tentative D call: TRBD1 (6 bases). V was shortened by 10 bases and J by 4 bases, with 10 bases between the two germline ends. CDR3 size: 11 residues. The V gene's germline CDR1 is MDHEN and CDR2 SYDVKM.

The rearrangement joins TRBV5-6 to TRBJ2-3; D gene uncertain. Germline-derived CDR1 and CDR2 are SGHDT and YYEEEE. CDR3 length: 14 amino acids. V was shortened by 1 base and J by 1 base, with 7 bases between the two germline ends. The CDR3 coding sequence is TGTGCCAGCAGCTTGAACTTCGGCACAGATACGCAGTATTTT. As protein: CASSLNFGTDTQYF.

CDR3 sequence: CASGPTLARGYTF. The CDR3, as DNA: TGTGCCAGCGGACCGACTTTAGCACGGGGCTACACCTTC. This chain uses TRBV6-1 with TRBJ1-2; unclear D gene. V gave up 8 bases and J gave up 8 bases, with 18 bases separating them. CDR3 size: 13 residues. Germline CDR1 MNHNS, CDR2 SASEGT.

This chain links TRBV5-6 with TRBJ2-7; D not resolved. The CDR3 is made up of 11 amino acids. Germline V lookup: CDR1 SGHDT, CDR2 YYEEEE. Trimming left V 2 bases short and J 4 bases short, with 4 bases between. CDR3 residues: CASSFAYEQYF. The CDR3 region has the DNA TGTGCCAGCAGCTTCGCTTACGAGCAGTACTTC.